The 15 T cell receptor beta chains given below trace back to one sample, sequenced in a study of T cell changes during pregnancy in multiple sclerosis. Here immunoSEQ multiplex PCR was the method, and the copy in TCRdb shows in-frame clones only, minus some. The sample lists some 55,000 clones, approximately 90% occurring once. What was sequenced was peripheral blood from another person, used as feeder cells. The receptors were gathered from a human donor whose cells served as feeder cells for cultures in a pregnancy study.

The V and J genes are TRBV11-2 and TRBJ2-3; D is perhaps TRBD2 (7 bases). CDR1 and CDR2 (germline): SGHAT, FQNNGV. Trimming took 4 bases from V and 1 from J, leaving 12 bases between them. CDR3 length: 15 amino acids. The CDR3: CASSSGGPRTDTQYF. The CDR3 DNA follows: TGTGCCAGCAGCTCCGGGGGGCCGCGCACAGATACGCAGTATTTT.

The chain couples TRBV7-8 to TRBJ1-1, with TRBD1 matching over 8 bases. V gave up 5 bases and J gave up 6 bases; unmatched junction bases: 17. Germline-derived CDR1 and CDR2 are SGHVS and FQNEAQ. This CDR3 region has 17 residues. Written as DNA, the CDR3 is TGTGCCAGCAGCCGACAAACAGGGGGGATTGGAACATCTGAAGCTTTCTTT. Protein: CASSRQTGGIGTSEAFF. Using reference TRBV7-8 and TRBJ1-1 for the parts outside the CDR3, the full variable domain is GAGVSQSPRYKVAKRGQDVALRCDPISGHVSLFWYQQALGQGPEFLTYFQNEAQLDKSGLPSDRFFAERPEGSVSTLKIQRTQQEDSAVYLCASSRQTGGIGTSEAFFGQGTRLTVV.

The CDR3 region has the DNA TGTGCCAGCAGGCAACAGGGTTTGGGAAACACTGAAGCTTTCTTT. Residues: CASRQQGLGNTEAFF. This chain joins TRBV6-5 and TRBJ1-1, with D possibly matching TRBD1 (6 bases). Trimming pared 6 bases from V and 2 bases from J, leaving 16 bases between. Germline V CDR1 and CDR2: MNHEY, SVGAGI. The CDR3 sequence is 15 residues long.

The J gene is TRBJ1-5, the V gene TRBV6-1; D gene unclear. The CDR3 extends over 16 amino acids. Germline V gene data show CDR1 as MNHNS and CDR2 as SASEGT. V was shortened by 3 bases and J by 0 bases, with 12 bases between the two germline ends. In DNA, the CDR3 is TGTGCCAGCAGTGAGCGCCCAGGAGTTAGCAATCAGCCCCAGCATTTT. As protein: CASSERPGVSNQPQHF.

The V call is TRBV6-5, the J call TRBJ2-7, with TRBD2 identical over 8 bases. The CDR3 is made up of 13 amino acids. Germline CDR1 reads MNHEY; CDR2 reads SVGAGI. With V trimmed by 2 bases and J by 7 bases, 4 bases remained unmatched. Here the CDR3 reads CASSYTRGGEQYF. Here the CDR3 DNA reads TGTGCCAGCAGTTACACTCGGGGGGGGGAGCAGTACTTC.

This clone has a single count. The rearrangement uses TRBV4-2 and TRBJ2-7, with 11 nucleotides matching TRBD1. The CDR3 spans 15 residues. CDR1 is LGHNA and CDR2 is YNFKEQ in the germline V gene. V trimming: 4 bases; J trimming: 3 bases; junction bases outside the gene matches: 5. The CDR3 DNA is TGTGCCAGCAGCCCAACGGGACAGGGGGACTACGAGCAGTACTTC. Amino acid sequence: CASSPTGQGDYEQYF.

The V gene is TRBV5-1, the J gene TRBJ1-3, with a tentative D call TRBD1 (6 bases). The V gene's germline CDR1 is SGHRS and CDR2 YFSETQ. Deletions cut 4 bases from V and 4 bases from J, with 15 bases between. This CDR3 comprises 15 residues. In nucleotides, the CDR3 is TGCGCCAGCAGCGACGGGACACCCGCGGGAAACACCATATATTTT. Protein product: CASSDGTPAGNTIYF.

This clone was counted a single time. This chain joins TRBV9 and TRBJ1-2; TRBD1 matches 10 bases. Germline trimming cut 4 bases from V and 4 bases from J; bases unmatched to any gene: 19. Germline V CDR1 and CDR2: SGDLS, YYNGEE. The CDR3 consists of 19 residues. The CDR3 DNA sequence: TGTGCCAGCAGCATACCCCGGCGACAGGGGGCCCTGGAGCGCTATGGCTACACCTTC. Amino acids: CASSIPRRQGALERYGYTF.

V is TRBV19 and J is TRBJ2-3; TRBD2 matches 11 bases. CDR3 length equals 18 residues. Germline CDR1 reads LNHDA; CDR2 reads SQIVND (reference sequence). J lost 0 bases, V lost 1 base, and 6 bases had no gene match. Here the CDR3 DNA reads TGTGCCAGTAGTATAGTCCTGGGACTAGCGGTCAGCACAGATACGCAGTATTTT. This gives the protein CASSIVLGLAVSTDTQYF.

V and J are TRBV2 and TRBJ2-1; D gene unclear. V lost 2 bases to trimming and J lost 10 bases, with 18 bases between them. The CDR3 extends over 15 amino acids. The germline V gene has CDR1 SNHLY and CDR2 FYNNEI. The CDR3 nucleotides are TGTGCCAGCAGTGAAAGCCGGGTCTACATGAACGAGCAGTTCTTC. Its protein product is CASSESRVYMNEQFF.

This chain links TRBV6-1 with TRBJ2-2; perhaps TRBD1 as D (6 bases). The germline gives CDR1 MNHNS, CDR2 SASEGT. V lost 6 bases and J 4 bases, leaving 15 bases between the germline ends. This CDR3 region has 15 residues. The CDR3 spells CASRDRFSSTGELFF. CDR3 DNA sequence: TGTGCCAGCAGGGACAGATTCTCGTCCACCGGGGAGCTGTTTTTT.

The chain joins TRBV4-3 to TRBJ2-7, with D perhaps TRBD1 (6 bases). The CDR3 is made up of 15 amino acids. Trimming removed 1 base at V and 4 bases at J, with 14 bases between. Germline CDR1 reads LGHNA; CDR2 reads YSLEER. CDR3 amino acids: CASSQGGAGVYEQYF. The CDR3 bases are TGCGCCAGCAGCCAAGGTGGCGCAGGGGTTTACGAGCAGTACTTC.

This clone has a handful of counts. The gene calls are TRBV7-9 and TRBJ1-2, with 11 bases that match TRBD1. The CDR3 covers 14 residues. V lost 5 bases to trimming and J lost 4 bases; unmatched junction nucleotides: 3. The V gene's germline CDR1 is SEHNR and CDR2 FQNEAQ (reference sequence). The CDR3 reads CASSPGTGGYGYTF. For the CDR3, the DNA is TGTGCCAGCAGCCCGGGGACAGGGGGCTATGGCTACACCTTC.

V and J are TRBV2 and TRBJ1-4, with D perhaps matching TRBD1 (6 bases). Germline values: CDR1 SNHLY, CDR2 FYNNEI. Trimming stripped 7 bases from V and 8 bases from J, with 14 bases between. CDR3 length: 13 amino acids. This CDR3 is CASTLGAREKLFF. The CDR3 DNA reads TGTGCCAGCACGTTGGGGGCTCGAGAAAAACTGTTTTTT.

This clone occurred once. This chain joins TRBV29-1 and TRBJ1-1; TRBD1 might be the D (6 bases). Germline-derived CDR1 and CDR2 are SQVTM and ANQGSEA. V was shortened by 6 bases and J by 1 base, with 18 bases between the two germline ends. The CDR3 totals 15 residues. The CDR3 DNA is TGCAGCGTGCCCGCCGGGGGGGGCACGAACACTGAAGCTTTCTTT. Protein: CSVPAGGGTNTEAFF.